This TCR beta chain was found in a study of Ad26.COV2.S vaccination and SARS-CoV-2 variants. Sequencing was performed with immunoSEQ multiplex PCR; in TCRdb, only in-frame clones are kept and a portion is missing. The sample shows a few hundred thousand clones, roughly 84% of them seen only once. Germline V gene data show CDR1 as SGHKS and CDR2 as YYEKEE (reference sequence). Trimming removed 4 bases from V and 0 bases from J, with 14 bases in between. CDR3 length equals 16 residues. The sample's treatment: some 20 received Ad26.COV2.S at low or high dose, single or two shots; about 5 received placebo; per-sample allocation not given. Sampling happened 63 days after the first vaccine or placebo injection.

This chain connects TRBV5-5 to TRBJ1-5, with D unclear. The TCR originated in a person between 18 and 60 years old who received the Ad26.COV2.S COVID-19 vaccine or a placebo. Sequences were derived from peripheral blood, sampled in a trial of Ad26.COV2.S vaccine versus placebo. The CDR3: CASSLDGSYSNQPQHF. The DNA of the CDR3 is TGTGCCAGCAGCCTGGATGGATCTTATAGCAATCAGCCCCAGCATTTT. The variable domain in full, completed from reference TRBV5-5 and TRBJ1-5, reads DAGVTQSPTHLIKTRGQQVTLRCSPISGHKSVSWYQQVLGQGPQFIFQYYEKEERGRGNFPDRFSARQFPNYSSELNVNALLLGDSALYLCASSLDGSYSNQPQHFGDGTRLSIL.